This T cell receptor beta chain comes out of a study of T cell changes during pregnancy in multiple sclerosis. The CDR3 loop spans 14 amino acids. V was clipped by 2 bases and J by 8 bases, with 14 bases between them. The germline V gene has CDR1 SGHRS and CDR2 YFSETQ. Libraries were prepared by immunoSEQ multiplex PCR; TCRdb keeps only in-frame clonotypes and omits some of them. This sample has over 35,000 clones; more than 85% occur once, and the top ten carry 10% to 15%. The chain links TRBV5-1 to TRBJ2-1, with unresolved D. The sequence was collected from a female donor with multiple sclerosis, enrolled in a pregnancy study. This sample comprised CD8+ T cells from peripheral blood mononuclear cells, obtained in the first trimester of pregnancy. The chain's CDR3 is CASSFVMASDEQFF. CDR3 in DNA: TGCGCCAGCAGCTTCGTGATGGCATCAGATGAGCAGTTCTTC.